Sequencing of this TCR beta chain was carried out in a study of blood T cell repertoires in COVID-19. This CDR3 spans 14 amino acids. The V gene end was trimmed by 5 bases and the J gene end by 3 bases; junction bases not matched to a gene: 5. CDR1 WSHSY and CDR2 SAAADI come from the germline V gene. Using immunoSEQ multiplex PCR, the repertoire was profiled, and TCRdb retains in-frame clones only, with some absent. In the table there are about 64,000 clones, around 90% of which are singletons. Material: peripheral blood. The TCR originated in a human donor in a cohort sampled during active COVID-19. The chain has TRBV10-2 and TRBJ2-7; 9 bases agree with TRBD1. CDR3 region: CASSRDRDFYEQYF. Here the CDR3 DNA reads TGCGCCAGCAGTAGGGACAGGGATTTCTACGAGCAGTACTTC.